A single T cell receptor beta chain is shown here with its context. Its antigen is not identified. CDR3 length: 13 residues. J lost 3 bases, V lost 5 bases, and 6 bases had no gene match. Germline V CDR1 and CDR2: DFQATT, SNEGSKA (reference sequence). The data are from a study of T cells after yellow fever vaccination. Regarding the study as a whole: FACS-sorted repertoires might harbor abundant contaminating clonotypes from the bulk population. Most clones from primary vaccination were detected again post-booster (around 96% CD4, about 88% CD8).

From the 5' RACE reads, TCRdb called clonotypes with MiXCR, one entry per CDR3 protein. Altogether 500,000 to 650,000 distinct CDR3 sequences are present, 9% to 15% being singletons, with the ten largest covering about 15%. The TCR was taken from a man aged 25 to 40 who received the YFV17D yellow fever vaccine. The chain has TRBV20-1 and TRBJ2-7; 8 bases are a match to TRBD1. Sequenced here: PBMCs, sampled on the day of the yellow fever booster vaccination. CDR3 DNA: TGCAGTGCTCCTAGACAGGGGAACTACGAGCAGTACTTC. As protein: CSAPRQGNYEQYF.